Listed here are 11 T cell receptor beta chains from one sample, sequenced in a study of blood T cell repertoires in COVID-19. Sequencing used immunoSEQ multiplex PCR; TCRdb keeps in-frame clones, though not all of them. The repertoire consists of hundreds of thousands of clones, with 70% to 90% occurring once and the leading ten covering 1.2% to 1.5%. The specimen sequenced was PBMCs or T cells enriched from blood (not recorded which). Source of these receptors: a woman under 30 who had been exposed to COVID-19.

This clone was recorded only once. DNA of the CDR3: TGTGCCAGCAGGGGCGCGACCTCGGACAGAAACATTCAGTACTTC. Encoded protein: CASRGATSDRNIQYF. The J gene is TRBJ2-4, the V gene TRBV28; D is perhaps TRBD1 (6 bases). V was clipped by 6 bases and J by 6 bases, with 18 bases between them. Germline CDR1 reads MDHEN; CDR2 reads SYDVKM. The CDR3 contains 15 residues.

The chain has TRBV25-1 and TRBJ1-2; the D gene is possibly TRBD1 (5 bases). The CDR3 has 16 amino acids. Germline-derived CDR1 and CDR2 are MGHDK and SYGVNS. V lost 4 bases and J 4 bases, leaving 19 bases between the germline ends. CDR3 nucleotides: TGTGCCAGCAGTGGAAGTGGAGGGGCGGGGGTCTATGGCTACACCTTC. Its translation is CASSGSGGAGVYGYTF.

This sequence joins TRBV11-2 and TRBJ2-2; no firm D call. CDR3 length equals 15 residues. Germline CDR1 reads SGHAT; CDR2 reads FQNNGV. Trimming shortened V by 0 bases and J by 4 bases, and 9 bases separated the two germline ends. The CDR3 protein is CASSLEALSTGELFF. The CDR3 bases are TGTGCCAGCAGCTTAGAAGCTCTTTCCACCGGGGAGCTGTTTTTT.

CDR3 coding DNA: TGTGCCAGCAGCTTTAGCGGGAGGGCCGATTCCAATGAGCAGTTCTTC. It yields the protein CASSFSGRADSNEQFF. The chain recombines TRBV5-4 with TRBJ2-1; 11 bases are a match to TRBD2. This CDR3 has 16 residues. After removal of 2 bases from V and 6 bases from J, the junction contained 7 bases not matched to a gene. The germline V gene has CDR1 SGHNT and CDR2 YYREEE (reference sequence).

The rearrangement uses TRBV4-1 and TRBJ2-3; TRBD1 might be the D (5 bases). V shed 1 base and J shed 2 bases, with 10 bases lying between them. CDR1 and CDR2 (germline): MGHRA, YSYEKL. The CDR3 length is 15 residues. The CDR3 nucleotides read TGCGCCAGCAGCCAAGCAGGGATCACCACAGATACGCAGTATTTT. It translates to CASSQAGITTDTQYF.

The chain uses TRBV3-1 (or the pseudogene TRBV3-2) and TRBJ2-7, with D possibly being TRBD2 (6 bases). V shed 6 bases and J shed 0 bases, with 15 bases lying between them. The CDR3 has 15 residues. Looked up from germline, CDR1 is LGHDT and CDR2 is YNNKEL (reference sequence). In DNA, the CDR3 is TGTGCCAGCAGTGTGGAGGGGCCGTGCTCCTACGAGCAGTACTTC. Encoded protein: CASSVEGPCSYEQYF.

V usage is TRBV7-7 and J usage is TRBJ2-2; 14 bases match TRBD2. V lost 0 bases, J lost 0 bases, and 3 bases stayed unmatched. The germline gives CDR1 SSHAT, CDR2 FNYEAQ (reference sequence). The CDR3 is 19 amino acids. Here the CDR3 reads CASSLARTSGRTNTGELFF. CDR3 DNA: TGTGCCAGCAGCTTAGCCCGGACTAGCGGGAGGACGAACACCGGGGAGCTGTTTTTT. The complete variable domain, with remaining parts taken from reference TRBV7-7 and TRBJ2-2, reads GAGVSQSPRYKVTKRGQDVTLRCDPISSHATLYWYQQALGQGPEFLTYFNYEAQPDKSGLPSDRFSAERPEGSISTLTIQRTEQRDSAMYRCASSLARTSGRTNTGELFFGEGSRLTVL.

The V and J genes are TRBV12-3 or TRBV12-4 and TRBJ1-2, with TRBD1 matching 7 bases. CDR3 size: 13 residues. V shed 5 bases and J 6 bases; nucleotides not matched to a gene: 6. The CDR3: CASSPETGHGYTF. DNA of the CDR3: TGTGCCAGCAGTCCGGAGACAGGGCATGGCTACACCTTC.

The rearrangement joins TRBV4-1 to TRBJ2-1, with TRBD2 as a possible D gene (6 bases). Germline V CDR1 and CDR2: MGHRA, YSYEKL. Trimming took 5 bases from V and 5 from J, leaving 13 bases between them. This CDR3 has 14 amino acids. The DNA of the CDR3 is TGCGCCAGCAGCGAGGAGGGAAATCACAATGAGCAGTTCTTC. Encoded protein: CASSEEGNHNEQFF.

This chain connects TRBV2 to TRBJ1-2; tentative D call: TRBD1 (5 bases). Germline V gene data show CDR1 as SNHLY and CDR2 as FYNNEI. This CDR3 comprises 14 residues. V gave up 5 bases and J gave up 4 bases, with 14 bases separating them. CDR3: CASSPAQGSYGYTF. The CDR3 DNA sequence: TGTGCCAGCAGTCCCGCGCAGGGCAGCTATGGCTACACCTTC.

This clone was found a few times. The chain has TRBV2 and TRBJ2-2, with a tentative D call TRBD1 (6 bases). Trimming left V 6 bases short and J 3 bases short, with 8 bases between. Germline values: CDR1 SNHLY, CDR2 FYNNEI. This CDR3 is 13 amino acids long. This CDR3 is CASRRTDTGELFF. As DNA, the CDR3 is TGTGCCAGCAGAAGGACAGACACCGGGGAGCTGTTTTTT.